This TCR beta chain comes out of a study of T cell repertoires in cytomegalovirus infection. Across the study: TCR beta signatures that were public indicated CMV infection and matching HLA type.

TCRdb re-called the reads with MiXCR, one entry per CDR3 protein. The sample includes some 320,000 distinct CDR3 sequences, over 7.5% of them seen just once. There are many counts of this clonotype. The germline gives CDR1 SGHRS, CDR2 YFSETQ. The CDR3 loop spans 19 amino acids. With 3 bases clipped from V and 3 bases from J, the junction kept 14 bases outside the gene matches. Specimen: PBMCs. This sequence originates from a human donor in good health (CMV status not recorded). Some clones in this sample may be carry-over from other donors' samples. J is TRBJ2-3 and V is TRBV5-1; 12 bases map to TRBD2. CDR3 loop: CASSSSPSGRASGTDTQYF. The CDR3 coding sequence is TGCGCCAGCAGCTCATCCCCTAGCGGGAGGGCCTCAGGGACAGATACGCAGTATTTT. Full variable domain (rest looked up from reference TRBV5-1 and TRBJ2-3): KAGVTQTPRYLIKTRGQQVTLSCSPISGHRSVSWYQQTPGQGLQFLFEYFSETQRNKGNFPGRFSGRQFSNSRSEMNVSTLELGDSALYLCASSSSPSGRASGTDTQYFGPGTRLTVL.